The 23 T cell receptor beta chains given below trace back to one sample, sequenced in a study of T cell changes during pregnancy in multiple sclerosis. Sequenced by immunoSEQ multiplex PCR; TCRdb stores in-frame clones only, minus some. The profile shows about 110,000 clones, roughly nine tenths of them singletons. Sequences were derived from peripheral blood, sampled in the third trimester of pregnancy. The receptor set was obtained from a female donor with multiple sclerosis, enrolled in a pregnancy study.

This CDR3 is CAISDPGGTNEKLFF. The CDR3 nucleotides are TGTGCCATCAGTGACCCAGGGGGAACTAATGAAAAACTGTTTTTT. This rearrangement joins TRBV10-3 to TRBJ1-4; 7 bases align to TRBD1. Trimming cost V 3 bases and J 1 base; bases outside gene matches: 2. The CDR3 contains 15 residues. Looked up from germline, CDR1 is ENHRY and CDR2 is SYGVKD.

This chain connects TRBV6-1 to TRBJ1-5; 7 bases fit TRBD1. This CDR3 region has 12 residues. Germline lookup yields CDR1 MNHNS and CDR2 SASEGT. The CDR3, as DNA: TGTACTACAGGGGAGATCAGACAGCCCCAGCATTTT. Protein: CTTGEIRQPQHF.

The chain has TRBV19 and TRBJ1-2, with D unclear. Germline V lookup: CDR1 LNHDA, CDR2 SQIVND (reference sequence). The CDR3 consists of 14 residues. V was pared by 5 bases and J by 4 bases, with 14 bases between. The CDR3 loop reads CASSLVRGSYGYTF. CDR3 in DNA: TGTGCCAGTAGTCTCGTTCGGGGTTCCTATGGCTACACCTTC.

The J gene is TRBJ2-2, the V gene TRBV5-5, with 10 bases identical to TRBD2. CDR1 is SGHKS and CDR2 is YYEKEE in the germline V gene (reference sequence). With V trimmed by 0 bases and J by 2 bases, 4 bases remained unmatched. The CDR3 runs 17 residues. The CDR3 loop is CASSLAGLAANTGELFF. DNA of the CDR3: TGTGCCAGCAGCTTGGCCGGACTAGCGGCCAACACCGGGGAGCTGTTTTTT.

The V call is TRBV9, the J call TRBJ2-1, with 9 bases lining up with TRBD2. This CDR3 region has 16 residues. The germline V gene has CDR1 SGDLS and CDR2 YYNGEE. After removal of 3 bases from V and 7 bases from J, the junction contained 11 bases not matched to a gene. As DNA, the CDR3 is TGTGCCAGCAGCGGGCCCCAAGCGGGGGGACTGAATGAGCAGTTCTTC. This gives the protein CASSGPQAGGLNEQFF.

The chain joins TRBV7-2 to TRBJ2-7, with TRBD2 matching 11 bases. Germline V gene lookup returns CDR1 SGHTA and CDR2 FQGNSA. The CDR3 totals 16 residues. The J segment lost 7 bases and the V segment lost 8 bases, leaving 16 bases of the junction unmatched. CDR3 in DNA: TGTGCCAGCGGCCCACTAGCGGGAGCATCCCTCGGGGAGCAGTACTTC. Translated: CASGPLAGASLGEQYF.

V and J are TRBV2 and TRBJ1-5, with a tentative D call TRBD1 (5 bases). CDR3 length: 16 amino acids. The ends were cut back, 4 bases at V and 2 bases at J, with 15 bases in the middle. Germline V gene sequence: CDR1 SNHLY, CDR2 FYNNEI. CDR3 in amino acids: CASSGQTGSGNQPQHF. CDR3 DNA sequence: TGTGCCAGCAGTGGACAGACCGGGTCGGGCAATCAGCCCCAGCATTTT.

The chain joins TRBV2 to TRBJ1-6; the match to TRBD1 covers 8 bases. The germline CDR1 and CDR2 sequences are SNHLY and FYNNEI. This CDR3 is built from 13 residues. V trimming: 7 bases; J trimming: 6 bases; junction bases outside the gene matches: 2. CDR3 region: CASKDRVNSPLHF. The CDR3 DNA reads TGTGCCAGCAAGGACAGGGTTAATTCACCCCTCCACTTT.

V and J are TRBV18 and TRBJ1-1; D gene unclear. The CDR3 totals 19 residues. Germline V gene data show CDR1 as KGHSH and CDR2 as LQKENI. Trimming took off 2 bases at V and 1 base at J, with 23 bases between the two ends. The CDR3 DNA reads as TGTGCCAGCTCACCAGAATTAATTGACGGGTTTAATGGGAACACTGAAGCTTTCTTT. The encoded protein is CASSPELIDGFNGNTEAFF.

The rearrangement uses TRBV7-8 and TRBJ2-3, with TRBD2 identical over 12 bases. Losses at the gene ends were 2 bases for V and 4 bases for J; bases not matched to a gene: 7. This CDR3 has 17 residues. Germline-derived CDR1 and CDR2 are SGHVS and FQNEAQ. CDR3 DNA: TGTGCCAGCAGCTTAATCTTGCTAGCGGGAGGGTCAGATACGCAGTATTTT. It is translated as CASSLILLAGGSDTQYF.

This chain uses TRBV4-1 with TRBJ1-1; D not resolved. This CDR3 is built from 15 residues. Trimming shortened V by 1 base and J by 1 base, and 10 bases separated the two germline ends. The V gene's germline CDR1 is MGHRA and CDR2 YSYEKL. CDR3 sequence (DNA): TGCGCCAGCAGCCAAGTCGAGGGCTCGAACACTGAAGCTTTCTTT. It yields the protein CASSQVEGSNTEAFF.

The genes are TRBV28 and TRBJ2-7; TRBD2 matches at 11 bases. The CDR3 extends over 15 amino acids. Trimming took 1 base from V and 2 from J; bases not matched to a gene: 1. CDR1 MDHEN and CDR2 SYDVKM come from the germline V gene. CDR3 in DNA: TGTGCCAGCAGTTTATCTAGCGGGGGGACCTACGAGCAGTACTTC. Its translation is CASSLSSGGTYEQYF.

The V gene is TRBV9, the J gene TRBJ1-6; maybe TRBD1 (6 bases). The CDR3 contains 15 residues. CDR1 and CDR2 (germline): SGDLS, YYNGEE. The V end lost 4 bases, the J end lost 12 bases, and 20 bases lay between the germline ends. In DNA form, the CDR3 reads TGTGCCAGCAGCCCACAGGGAGCGATGAGGAAACCCCTCCACTTT. Its protein product is CASSPQGAMRKPLHF.

The chain employs TRBV5-4 and TRBJ2-3; D remains ambiguous. Deletions cut 9 bases from V and 0 bases from J, with 8 bases between. This CDR3 region has 12 residues. From germline, CDR1 is SGHNT and CDR2 YYREEE (reference sequence). The CDR3 DNA follows: TGTGCCACCGCGACTAGCACAGATACGCAGTATTTT. Residues: CATATSTDTQYF.

This chain connects TRBV9 to TRBJ2-3; 8 bases agree with TRBD2. Per germline, CDR1 SGDLS and CDR2 YYNGEE. V gave up 2 bases and J gave up 2 bases; unmatched junction bases: 7. CDR3 size: 16 residues. This CDR3 reads CASSVTSGTFTDTQYF. The CDR3, as DNA: TGTGCCAGCAGCGTCACTAGCGGAACCTTCACAGATACGCAGTATTTT.

This chain connects TRBV5-6 to TRBJ1-1; possibly TRBD1 for D (5 bases). The V and J ends lost 0 bases and 5 bases respectively, with 11 bases between them. From germline, CDR1 is SGHDT and CDR2 YYEEEE. The CDR3 length is 14 residues. The CDR3 loop is CASSLVGRGTEAFF. In DNA, the CDR3 is TGTGCCAGCAGCTTGGTTGGGCGGGGGACTGAAGCTTTCTTT.

J is TRBJ1-1 and V is TRBV2; 12 positions match TRBD1. Trimming cost V 11 bases and J 1 base; bases outside gene matches: 2. The CDR3 covers 13 residues. Germline V gene sequence: CDR1 SNHLY, CDR2 FYNNEI. The CDR3 protein is CAGDRGRNTEAFF. The DNA for the CDR3 is TGTGCCGGGGACAGGGGGCGGAACACTGAAGCTTTCTTT. The entire variable domain, with the rest obtained from reference TRBV2 and TRBJ1-1, is as follows: EPEVTQTPSHQVTQMGQEVILRCVPISNHLYFYWYRQILGQKVEFLVSFYNNEISEKSEIFDDQFSVERPDGSNFTLKIRSTKLEDSAMYFCAGDRGRNTEAFFGQGTRLTVV.

This chain joins TRBV2 and TRBJ1-4, with 7 positions matching TRBD1. V dropped 1 base and J dropped 8; count of bases not matched to a gene: 7. CDR1 and CDR2 (germline): SNHLY, FYNNEI. This CDR3 contains 15 residues. The CDR3 DNA is TGTGCCAGCAGTGAAGACAGGGGTGGAGGAGAAAAACTGTTTTTT. This gives the protein CASSEDRGGGEKLFF.

The rearrangement links TRBV28 to TRBJ2-7, with TRBD1 matching over 11 bases. V shed 6 bases, J shed 6 bases, and the junction held 7 bases outside the gene matches. The CDR3 totals 14 residues. CDR1 and CDR2 from the germline V gene are MDHEN and SYDVKM. The CDR3 loop reads CASRRTGGRVEQYF. In DNA form, the CDR3 reads TGTGCCAGCAGAAGGACAGGGGGCCGGGTCGAGCAGTACTTC.

The chain joins TRBV6-6 to TRBJ2-5; 8 bases line up with TRBD2. J gave up 4 bases and V 0 bases, and 4 bases lay outside the gene matches. This CDR3 is built from 15 residues. Germline V gives CDR1 MNHNY, CDR2 SVGAGI (reference sequence). In DNA form, the CDR3 reads TGTGCCAGCAGTTACTCCGGGGGGGCGGCAGAGACCCAGTACTTC. Its translation: CASSYSGGAAETQYF.

V gene TRBV5-1 combines with J gene TRBJ2-1; 13 bases map to TRBD2. CDR1 is SGHRS, CDR2 YFSETQ, per germline. The CDR3 is 18 residues long. The V segment lost 2 bases and the J segment 0 bases; nucleotides outside the gene matches: 5. The CDR3 protein is CASSLRLAGGPSYNEQFF. DNA for the CDR3: TGCGCCAGCAGCTTACGACTAGCGGGGGGCCCCTCCTACAATGAGCAGTTCTTC.

The chain joins TRBV7-9 to TRBJ2-7; maybe TRBD1 (6 bases). The germline V gene has CDR1 SEHNR and CDR2 FQNEAQ (reference sequence). This CDR3 has 13 amino acids. V was clipped by 0 bases and J by 6 bases, with 9 bases between them. The CDR3 region is CASSLAVGAEQYF. DNA of the CDR3: TGTGCCAGCAGCTTAGCTGTGGGGGCCGAGCAGTACTTC. Full variable domain (outside the CDR3, taken from reference TRBV7-9 and TRBJ2-7): DTGVSQNPRHKITKRGQNVTFRCDPISEHNRLYWYRQTLGQGPEFLTYFQNEAQLEKSRLLSDRFSAERPKGSFSTLEIQRTEQGDSAMYLCASSLAVGAEQYFGPGTRLTVT.

The rearrangement uses TRBV7-9 and TRBJ2-1; D unclear. This CDR3 contains 9 residues. Trimming took off 5 bases at V and 10 bases at J, with 3 bases between the two ends. CDR1 is SEHNR, CDR2 FQNEAQ, per germline (reference sequence). CDR3 residues: CASSQEQFF. DNA of the CDR3: TGTGCCAGCAGCCAAGAGCAGTTCTTC.